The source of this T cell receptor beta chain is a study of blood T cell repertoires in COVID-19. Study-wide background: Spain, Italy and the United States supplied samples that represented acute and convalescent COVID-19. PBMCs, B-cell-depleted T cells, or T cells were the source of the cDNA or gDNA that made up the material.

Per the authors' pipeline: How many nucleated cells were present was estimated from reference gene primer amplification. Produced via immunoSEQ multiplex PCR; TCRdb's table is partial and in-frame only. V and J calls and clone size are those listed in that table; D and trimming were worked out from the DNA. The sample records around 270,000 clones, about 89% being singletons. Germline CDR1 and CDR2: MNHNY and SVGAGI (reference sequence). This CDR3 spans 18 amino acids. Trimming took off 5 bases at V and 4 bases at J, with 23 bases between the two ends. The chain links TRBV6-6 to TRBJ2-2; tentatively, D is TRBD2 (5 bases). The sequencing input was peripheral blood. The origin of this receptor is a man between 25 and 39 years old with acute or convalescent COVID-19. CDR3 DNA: TGTGCCAGCAGTCTCAGCCGGGGAGTGGCCCTTCTCACCGGGGAGCTGTTTTTT. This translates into CASSLSRGVALLTGELFF.